The 13 T cell receptor beta chains presented below share a single source sample, sequenced in a study of control samples from healthy donors and cancer patients. Generated by immunoSEQ multiplex PCR, the TCRdb table keeps only in-frame clones and is missing some. This sample yields approximately 160,000 clones, of which 75% to 95% are seen a single time; 2% to 2.5% belongs to the top ten. Sequenced input: blood. The receptors come from a woman aged 40 to 50 in good health.

The chain joins TRBV5-1 to TRBJ1-5, with 11 bases matching TRBD1. V lost 0 bases to trimming and J lost 6 bases; unmatched junction nucleotides: 5. The CDR3 covers 16 residues. Per the germline V gene, CDR1 is SGHRS and CDR2 is YFSETQ. The CDR3 coding sequence is TGCGCCAGCAGCTTGGGCGGACAGGGGGCAAGTCAGCCCCAGCATTTT. It specifies CASSLGGQGASQPQHF.

The rearrangement uses TRBV18 and TRBJ1-1; D call uncertain. CDR1 and CDR2 from the germline V gene are KGHSH and LQKENI. The length of the CDR3 is 14 residues. The V end was cut by 5 bases, the J end by 0 bases, with 10 bases between. CDR3 in amino acids: CASSSHVVNTEAFF. CDR3 sequence (DNA): TGTGCCAGCTCATCCCACGTAGTGAACACTGAAGCTTTCTTT.

The chain has TRBV6-5 and TRBJ1-3; D is ambiguous. Germline V gene sequence: CDR1 MNHEY, CDR2 SVGAGI. V shed 6 bases and J shed 0 bases, with 12 bases lying between them. This CDR3 is built from 15 residues. This chain's CDR3 is CASSPTTISGNTIYF. For the CDR3, the DNA is TGTGCCAGCAGCCCCACTACCATCTCTGGAAACACCATATATTTT.

This rearrangement joins TRBV19 to TRBJ1-5, with D uncertain. The CDR3 extends over 13 amino acids. Germline CDR1 LNHDA, CDR2 SQIVND (reference sequence). The V and J ends lost 1 base and 7 bases respectively, with 8 bases between them. CDR3 sequence (DNA): TGTGCCAGTAGTATAGGGGGTTTCCAGCCCCAGCATTTT. Translation: CASSIGGFQPQHF. Full variable domain (outside the CDR3, taken from reference TRBV19 and TRBJ1-5): DGGITQSPKYLFRKEGQNVTLSCEQNLNHDAMYWYRQDPGQGLRLIYYSQIVNDFQKGDIAEGYSVSREKKESFPLTVTSAQKNPTAFYLCASSIGGFQPQHFGDGTRLSIL.

Only a few counts were recorded for this clone. This chain joins TRBV9 and TRBJ2-1; maybe TRBD2 (5 bases). V was shortened by 0 bases and J by 0 bases, with 10 bases between the two germline ends. Germline values: CDR1 SGDLS, CDR2 YYNGEE. CDR3 length: 16 amino acids. CDR3 nucleotide sequence: TGTGCCAGCAGCGTAGGTCTTGGGAGCTCCTACAATGAGCAGTTCTTC. The encoded protein is CASSVGLGSSYNEQFF.

The V gene is TRBV5-1, the J gene TRBJ2-5; tentative D call: TRBD2 (5 bases). Trimming stripped 0 bases from V and 7 bases from J, with 13 bases between. There are 14 residues in the CDR3. Germline V gives CDR1 SGHRS, CDR2 YFSETQ. CDR3 nucleotides: TGCGCCAGCAGCTTGGTGGTTATGGAGGCGACCCAGTACTTC. Encoded protein: CASSLVVMEATQYF.

The CDR3 sequence is CASSLGEAWDEQFF. In DNA form, the CDR3 reads TGCGCCAGCAGCTTGGGGGAGGCCTGGGATGAGCAGTTCTTC. This chain connects TRBV5-1 to TRBJ2-1; D is possibly TRBD2 (6 bases). The CDR3 extends over 14 amino acids. V gave up 0 bases and J gave up 8 bases, with 12 bases separating them. Germline V gene data show CDR1 as SGHRS and CDR2 as YFSETQ.

This clone was recorded only once. The chain has TRBV5-6 and TRBJ2-7; maybe TRBD2 (5 bases). In germline, CDR1 is SGHDT, CDR2 YYEEEE. V was clipped by 0 bases and J by 2 bases, with 9 bases between them. The CDR3 spans 14 residues. The DNA of the CDR3 is TGTGCCAGCAGCTTGGTCGGGAATACCTACGAGCAGTACTTC. This gives the protein CASSLVGNTYEQYF.

The rearrangement uses TRBV4-1 and TRBJ1-1; 8 positions agree with TRBD1. Germline CDR1 and CDR2: MGHRA and YSYEKL. The CDR3 loop spans 14 amino acids. The V segment lost 3 bases and the J segment 5 bases; nucleotides outside the gene matches: 5. Here the CDR3 DNA reads TGCGCCAGCAGCCAGAGGACAGGGATAACTGAAGCTTTCTTT. This gives the protein CASSQRTGITEAFF.

V and J are TRBV9 and TRBJ1-2; tentatively, D is TRBD1 (5 bases). Germline CDR1 and CDR2: SGDLS and YYNGEE. V was trimmed by 9 bases and J by 0 bases, leaving 18 bases between them. CDR3 length: 15 residues. The CDR3 nucleotides are TGTGCCACCGGGGGAGGAGCAGGAACTAACTATGGCTACACCTTC. Its translation: CATGGGAGTNYGYTF.

The V gene is TRBV20-1, the J gene TRBJ2-5; D unresolved. This CDR3 has 12 residues. V lost 3 bases and J 5 bases, leaving 10 bases between the germline ends. Germline V gives CDR1 DFQATT, CDR2 SNEGSKA (reference sequence). The CDR3 spells CSASDLVETQYF. As DNA, the CDR3 is TGCAGTGCTAGTGACCTGGTTGAGACCCAGTACTTC.

The chain carries TRBV7-2 and TRBJ1-2, with 7 bases matching TRBD1. J gave up 8 bases and V 5 bases, and 17 bases lay outside the gene matches. This CDR3 contains 16 residues. Germline loops: CDR1 SGHTA, CDR2 FQGNSA. The CDR3 reads CASSPQGGTPSSGYTF. Here the CDR3 DNA reads TGTGCCAGCAGCCCCCAGGGGGGGACACCCTCTTCGGGCTACACCTTC.

The chain recombines TRBV15 with TRBJ1-6; 12 bases match TRBD1. In germline, CDR1 is LNHNV, CDR2 YYDKDF (reference sequence). The V and J ends lost 0 bases and 7 bases, in that order; junction bases with no gene match: 7. The CDR3 runs 18 residues. The CDR3, as DNA: TGTGCCACCAGCAGAGATAAAGGGACAGGGGGCCGAAATTCACCCCTCCACTTT. It is translated as CATSRDKGTGGRNSPLHF.